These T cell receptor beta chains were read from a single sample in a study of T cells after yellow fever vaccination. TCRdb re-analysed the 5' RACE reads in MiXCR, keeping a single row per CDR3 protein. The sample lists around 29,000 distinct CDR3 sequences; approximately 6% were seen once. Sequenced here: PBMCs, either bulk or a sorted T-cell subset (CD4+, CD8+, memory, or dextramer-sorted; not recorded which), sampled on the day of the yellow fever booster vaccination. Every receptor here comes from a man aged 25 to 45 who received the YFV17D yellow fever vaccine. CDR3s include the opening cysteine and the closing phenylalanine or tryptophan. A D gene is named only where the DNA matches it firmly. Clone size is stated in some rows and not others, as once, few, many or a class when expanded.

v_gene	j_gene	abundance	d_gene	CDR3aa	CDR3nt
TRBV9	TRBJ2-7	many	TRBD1	CASSARTGTYEQYF	TGTGCCAGCAGCGCCCGGACAGGTACCTACGAGCAGTACTTC
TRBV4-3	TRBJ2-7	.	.	CASSFGGLRGEQYF	TGCGCCAGCAGCTTTGGGGGGCTTCGGGGCGAGCAGTACTTC
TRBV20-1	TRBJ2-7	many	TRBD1	CSARDREYEQYF	TGCAGTGCCAGGGACAGGGAATACGAGCAGTACTTC
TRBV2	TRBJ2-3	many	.	CASETRLTDTQYF	TGTGCCAGCGAGACTCGACTGACAGATACGCAGTATTTT
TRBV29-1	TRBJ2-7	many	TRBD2	CSVLSGKDYEQYF	TGCAGCGTGCTTAGCGGGAAGGACTACGAGCAGTACTTC
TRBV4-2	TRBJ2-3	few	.	CASSQEDGTDTQYF	TGTGCCAGCAGCCAAGAAGACGGCACAGATACGCAGTATTTT
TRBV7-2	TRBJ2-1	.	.	CASSLKGLSGHEQFF	TGTGCCAGCAGCCTAAAGGGACTCAGCGGCCATGAGCAGTTCTTC
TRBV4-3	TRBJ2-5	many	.	CASSQEHPQSLKYF	TGCGCCAGCAGCCAAGAGCATCCCCAAAGCTTAAAGTACTTC
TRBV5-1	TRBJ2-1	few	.	CASSLRVGSDNEQFF	TGCGCCAGCAGCTTGAGGGTAGGATCCGACAATGAGCAGTTCTTC
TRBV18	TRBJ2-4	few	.	CASSLGQLAKNIQYF	TGTGCCAGCTCCCTCGGACAGCTAGCCAAAAACATTCAGTACTTC
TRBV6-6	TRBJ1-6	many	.	CASRKSPPLWEVGGDSPLHF	TGTGCCAGCAGGAAAAGCCCCCCACTCTGGGAGGTAGGAGGCGATTCACCCCTCCACTTT
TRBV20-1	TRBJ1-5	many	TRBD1	CSARDHQGGFSNQPQHF	TGCAGTGCTAGAGATCATCAGGGGGGCTTTAGCAATCAGCCCCAGCATTTT
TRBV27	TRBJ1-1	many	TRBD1	CASTLSGQMNTEAFF	TGTGCCAGCACCTTGTCGGGACAGATGAACACTGAAGCTTTCTTT
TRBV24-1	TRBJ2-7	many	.	CATSRGSGGIYEQYF	TGTGCCACAAGTCGGGGGTCAGGTGGAATCTACGAGCAGTACTTC
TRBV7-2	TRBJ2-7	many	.	CASRPSGTPGEQYF	TGTGCCAGCAGACCCTCCGGGACCCCCGGAGAGCAGTACTTC
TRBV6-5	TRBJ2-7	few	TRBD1	CASSYLPGGASHEQYF	TGTGCCAGCAGTTACTTACCAGGGGGCGCGTCCCACGAGCAGTACTTC
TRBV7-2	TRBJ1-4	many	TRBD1	CASSSTGGTNEKLFF	TGTGCCAGCAGCTCCACAGGGGGAACTAATGAAAAACTGTTTTTT
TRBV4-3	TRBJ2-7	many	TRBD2	CASSQDQSSFGGRAGYEQYF	TGCGCCAGCAGCCAAGATCAATCGAGTTTTGGGGGGAGGGCCGGGTACGAGCAGTACTTC
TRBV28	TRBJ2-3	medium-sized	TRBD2	CASSFPLHNPVSGASTDTQYF	TGTGCCAGCAGTTTCCCACTACACAATCCCGTTAGCGGGGCTAGCACAGATACGCAGTATTTT
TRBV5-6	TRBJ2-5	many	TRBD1	CASSTDRGETQYF	TGTGCCAGCAGCACGGACAGGGGAGAGACCCAGTACTTC
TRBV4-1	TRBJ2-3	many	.	CASMGLITDTQYF	TGCGCCAGCATGGGGCTGATCACAGATACGCAGTATTTT
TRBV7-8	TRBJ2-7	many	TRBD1	CASSLATGVIYEQYF	TGTGCCAGCAGCCTCGCGACAGGGGTTATCTACGAGCAGTACTTC
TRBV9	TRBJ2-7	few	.	CASRADRSHEQYF	TGTGCCAGCAGAGCAGACAGGTCACACGAGCAGTACTTC
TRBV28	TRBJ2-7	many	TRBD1	CASSPIPGTASYEQYF	TGTGCCAGCAGTCCCATCCCCGGGACAGCGTCCTACGAGCAGTACTTC
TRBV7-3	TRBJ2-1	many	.	CASSESSYNEQFF	TGTGCCAGCAGCGAGAGCTCCTACAATGAGCAGTTCTTC
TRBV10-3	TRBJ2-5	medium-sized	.	CAIGTPLQETQYF	TGTGCCATTGGGACTCCGCTACAAGAGACCCAGTACTTC
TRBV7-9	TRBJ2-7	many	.	CASSSDRSYEQYF	TGTGCCAGCAGTTCTGACAGATCCTACGAGCAGTACTTC
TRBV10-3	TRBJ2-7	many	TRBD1	CATGQGAEEQYF	TGTGCCACTGGACAGGGGGCAGAAGAGCAGTACTTC
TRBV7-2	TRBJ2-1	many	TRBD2	CASSPLLAGADNEQFF	TGTGCCAGCAGCCCCCTACTAGCGGGAGCCGACAATGAGCAGTTCTTC
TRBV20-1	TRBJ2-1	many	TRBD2	CSAPIAPGGYDEQFF	TGCAGTGCCCCGATAGCCCCGGGAGGGTACGATGAGCAGTTCTTC